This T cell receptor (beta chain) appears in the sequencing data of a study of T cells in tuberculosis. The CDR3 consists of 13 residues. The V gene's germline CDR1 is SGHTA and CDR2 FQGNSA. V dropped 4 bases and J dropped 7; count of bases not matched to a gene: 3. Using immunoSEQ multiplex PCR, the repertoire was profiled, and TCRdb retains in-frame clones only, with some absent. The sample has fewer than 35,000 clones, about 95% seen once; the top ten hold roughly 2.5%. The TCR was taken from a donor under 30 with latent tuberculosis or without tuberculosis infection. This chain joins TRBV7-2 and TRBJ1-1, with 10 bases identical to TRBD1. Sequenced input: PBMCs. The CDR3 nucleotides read TGTGCCAGCAGCTACAGGGACAGGGGTGAAGCTTTCTTT. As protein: CASSYRDRGEAFF.